This entry lists 21 T cell receptor beta chains sequenced from one sample in a study of blood T cells in healthy people across ages. A second about 7 to 11 cycle PCR used barcoded and J-beta primers. TCRdb ran MiXCR on the 5' RACE reads and lists one entry per CDR3 protein. Of roughly 700,000 distinct CDR3 sequences listed, roughly 25% are singletons. The same data also went into a second study, on T cells of mothers and their children.

Sequencing used blood. These TCRs come from a boy between 5 and 17 years old in good health.

The chain couples TRBV19 to TRBJ2-3; D unresolved. The CDR3 runs to 12 residues. Deletions cut 4 bases from V and 6 bases from J, with 8 bases between. The germline V gene has CDR1 LNHDA and CDR2 SQIVND (reference sequence). The CDR3 sequence: CASSTIEDTQYF. For the CDR3, the DNA is TGTGCCAGTAGTACAATCGAGGATACGCAGTATTTT.

This chain uses TRBV25-1 with TRBJ1-1, with 7 bases matching TRBD1. CDR1 MGHDK and CDR2 SYGVNS come from the germline V gene. The CDR3 is 16 residues long. J lost 5 bases, V lost 4 bases, and 13 bases had no gene match. The CDR3: CASSAPHRGVETEAFF. The CDR3 DNA sequence: TGTGCCAGCAGTGCGCCCCACAGGGGCGTAGAAACTGAAGCTTTCTTT.

The CDR3 coding sequence is TGTGCCAGCAGCCCCGGACTAGCGTCTGGGGCCAACGTCCTGACTTTC. This codes for CASSPGLASGANVLTF. This sequence joins TRBV2 and TRBJ2-6; 9 nucleotides align to TRBD2. Germline CDR1 SNHLY, CDR2 FYNNEI. V lost 6 bases to trimming and J lost 1 base; unmatched junction nucleotides: 4. The CDR3 loop spans 16 amino acids.

The chain employs TRBV6-2 or TRBV6-3 and TRBJ2-3, with D maybe TRBD2 (5 bases). The CDR3 length is 15 residues. CDR1 is MNHEY, CDR2 SVGEGT, per germline. The V and J ends lost 3 bases and 2 bases respectively, with 12 bases between them. CDR3 protein: CASSYWSGYTDTQYF. The CDR3 bases are TGTGCCAGCAGTTATTGGAGCGGATACACAGATACGCAGTATTTT.

The gene calls are TRBV12-3 or TRBV12-4 and TRBJ1-2; maybe TRBD1 (5 bases). V shed 3 bases and J shed 1 base, with 9 bases lying between them. This CDR3 has 14 amino acids. CDR3 sequence reads: CASSFGTVNYGYTF. The CDR3 DNA is TGTGCCAGCAGTTTCGGGACGGTTAACTATGGCTACACCTTC.

This chain uses TRBV13 with TRBJ1-2, with D uncertain. Germline-derived CDR1 and CDR2 are PRHDT and FYEKMQ (reference sequence). This CDR3 is 15 amino acids long. The germline V and J ends were trimmed by 6 bases and 5 bases, with 19 bases remaining between them. The CDR3 is CASSQRTFSQYGYTF. The CDR3 nucleotides are TGTGCCAGCAGTCAGAGGACGTTTTCCCAATATGGCTACACCTTC.

V and J are TRBV28 and TRBJ2-4; a possible D gene is TRBD1 (5 bases). CDR3 length equals 15 residues. CDR1 is MDHEN, CDR2 SYDVKM, per germline. V dropped 4 bases and J dropped 4 bases, with 14 bases sitting between them. DNA of the CDR3: TGTGCCAGCAGTTCCTTTAGTAGGGGTAAAAACATTCAGTACTTC. It is translated as CASSSFSRGKNIQYF.

The V gene is TRBV7-2, the J gene TRBJ1-4; 11 nucleotides line up with TRBD1. After removal of 5 bases from V and 8 bases from J, the junction contained 4 bases not matched to a gene. The CDR3 totals 14 residues. The V gene's germline CDR1 is SGHTA and CDR2 FQGNSA. CDR3 coding DNA: TGTGCCAGCAGCAGGGACAGGGGGGTCGAAAAACTGTTTTTT. Its protein product is CASSRDRGVEKLFF.

This clonotype was seen a handful of times. The rearrangement uses TRBV28 and TRBJ2-5, with 7 bases matching TRBD1. The DNA end is more similar to TRBJ2-1, so the J call may be wrong. The CDR3 totals 17 residues. Germline assignment: CDR1 MDHEN and CDR2 SYDVKM. CDR3 bases: TGTGCCAGCACCCCACTGAGCTTAGGGGGCCTGGGCAATGAGCAGTTCTTC. This sequence encodes CASTPLSLGGLGNEQFF.

This clonotype has a handful of counts. The chain recombines TRBV7-6 with TRBJ2-5; 12 positions match TRBD2. The J call is doubtful: the DNA matches TRBJ2-7 better. Germline CDR1 is SGHVS and CDR2 is FNYEAQ. The CDR3 spans 17 residues. Here the CDR3 DNA reads TGTGCCAGCAGCTTAGGGCTAGCGGGAGGGGGGACCTACGAGCAGTACTTC. Translated: CASSLGLAGGGTYEQYF.

The J gene is TRBJ1-1, the V gene TRBV15, with D possibly matching TRBD1 (5 bases). The germline V gene has CDR1 LNHNV and CDR2 YYDKDF (reference sequence). CDR3 length equals 14 residues. With 5 bases removed from V and 2 bases from J, the gap between germline ends came to 12 bases. The CDR3 protein is CATSARRGNTEAFF. The CDR3, as DNA: TGTGCCACCAGCGCCAGGAGGGGTAACACTGAAGCTTTCTTT.

This sequence joins TRBV20-1 and TRBJ1-1, with unresolved D. CDR3 length equals 13 residues. The V and J ends lost 3 bases and 1 base respectively, with 9 bases between them. CDR1 and CDR2 (germline): DFQATT, SNEGSKA (reference sequence). The CDR3 loop is CSASGSGNTEAFF. CDR3 in DNA: TGCAGTGCTAGTGGGTCAGGGAACACTGAAGCTTTCTTT.

The chain has TRBV20-1 and TRBJ1-4, with D tentatively TRBD1 (5 bases). Trimming took 0 bases from V and 6 from J, leaving 14 bases between them. The CDR3 totals 15 residues. In germline, CDR1 is DFQATT, CDR2 SNEGSKA (reference sequence). CDR3 coding DNA: TGCAGTGCTAGAGATCTCCGGGGCGTGGATGAAAAACTGTTTTTT. Translation gives CSARDLRGVDEKLFF.

This clonotype was counted many times. The V call is TRBV10-3, the J call TRBJ2-5; D is perhaps TRBD1 (6 bases). V lost 7 bases and J lost 3, with 12 bases in between. The CDR3 contains 13 residues. Germline V CDR1 and CDR2: ENHRY, SYGVKD. The CDR3 here is CAINGNREETQYF. As DNA, the CDR3 is TGTGCCATCAACGGAAACAGGGAAGAGACCCAGTACTTC.

The chain links TRBV5-6 to TRBJ1-5, with no clear D. Trimming took 1 base from V and 7 from J, leaving 12 bases between them. Germline CDR1 and CDR2: SGHDT and YYEEEE. The CDR3 has 14 amino acids. CDR3 sequence (DNA): TGTGCCAGCAGCTTGAACGAAAAGAAACAGCCCCAGCATTTT. Residues: CASSLNEKKQPQHF. Combining the CDR3 with reference TRBV5-6 and TRBJ1-5 gives the whole variable domain DAGVTQSPTHLIKTRGQQVTLRCSPKSGHDTVSWYQQALGQGPQFIFQYYEEEERQRGNFPDRFSGHQFPNYSSELNVNALLLGDSALYLCASSLNEKKQPQHFGDGTRLSIL.

This clonotype was counted between two and nine times. The chain links TRBV4-3 to TRBJ2-7, with a weak D call TRBD2 (7 bases). Germline V gene sequence: CDR1 LGHNA, CDR2 YSLEER. V was cut by 0 bases and J by 3 bases, with 15 bases left in between. The CDR3 contains 16 residues. The CDR3 spells CASSQDNGGPLYEQYF. In nucleotides, the CDR3 is TGCGCCAGCAGCCAAGATAACGGGGGGCCCCTCTACGAGCAGTACTTC.

V usage is TRBV20-1 and J usage is TRBJ2-7; 9 bases are a match to TRBD1. This CDR3 contains 14 residues. CDR1 is DFQATT and CDR2 is SNEGSKA in the germline V gene (reference sequence). J was trimmed by 4 bases and V by 4 bases; bases with no gene match: 8. For the CDR3, the DNA is TGCAGTGCTACCGCCGGGACAGGGATTTACGAGCAGTACTTC. It yields the protein CSATAGTGIYEQYF.

V usage is TRBV6-2 or TRBV6-3 and J usage is TRBJ2-5; TRBD1 matches 9 bases. Trimming removed 6 bases from V and 4 bases from J; junction bases left unmatched: 9. There are 15 residues in the CDR3. Germline V CDR1 and CDR2: MNHEY, SVGEGT. The CDR3 nucleotides read TGTGCCAGCAGGCAGCCGGGACAGGGACGAGAGACCCAGTACTTC. Translated, it gives CASRQPGQGRETQYF.

The V and J genes are TRBV6-5 and TRBJ2-5; TRBD2 might be the D (6 bases). The CDR3 totals 16 residues. Deletions cut 4 bases from V and 4 bases from J, with 19 bases between. Germline CDR1 MNHEY, CDR2 SVGAGI. The DNA for the CDR3 is TGTGCCAGCAGTTTCCCCCGACTAGGAGGTATAGAGACCCAGTACTTC. Protein: CASSFPRLGGIETQYF.

This clonotype was counted a few times. This chain connects TRBV28 to TRBJ1-4, with no clear D. Germline CDR1 and CDR2: MDHEN and SYDVKM. V was clipped by 6 bases and J by 7 bases, with 21 bases between them. The CDR3 runs to 16 residues. The CDR3 reads CASSPGQMRRGEKLFF. The CDR3 DNA sequence: TGTGCCAGCAGCCCAGGCCAGATGCGGCGGGGTGAAAAACTGTTTTTT.

The rearrangement uses TRBV4-2 and TRBJ1-3; no firm D call. V was cut by 1 base and J by 0 bases, with 7 bases left in between. Per germline, CDR1 LGHNA and CDR2 YNFKEQ. CDR3 length: 15 residues. The CDR3 loop is CASSQGGSSGNTIYF. As DNA, the CDR3 is TGTGCCAGCAGCCAAGGAGGGAGCTCTGGAAACACCATATATTTT.